The 20 T cell receptor beta chains listed next were all sequenced from one sample in a study of blood T cell repertoires in COVID-19. Some clones are missing from TCRdb's copy, which holds only in-frame ones; the method was immunoSEQ multiplex PCR. The sample has approximately 170,000 clones; 70% to 90% are singletons. The source material was peripheral blood. These receptors were taken from a woman aged 70 to 79 with acute or convalescent COVID-19.

This clone was counted a single time. The DNA for the CDR3 is TGTGCCAGTAGTATAGCGGGGCTAGCGGGGGCCAAAAACATTCAGTACTTC. Protein: CASSIAGLAGAKNIQYF. The rearrangement joins TRBV19 to TRBJ2-4; 9 bases line up with TRBD2. Germline trimming cut 1 base from V and 1 base from J; bases unmatched to any gene: 5. The CDR3 runs to 17 residues. Germline CDR1 reads LNHDA; CDR2 reads SQIVND (reference sequence).

The chain is built from TRBV9 and TRBJ1-3; 10 bases map to TRBD1. The CDR3 covers 15 residues. The germline V gene encodes CDR1 SGDLS and CDR2 YYNGEE. J was trimmed by 2 bases and V by 4 bases; bases with no gene match: 3. In DNA, the CDR3 is TGTGCCAGCAGCAGAGACAGGGGGCCTGGAAACACCATATATTTT. Translation gives CASSRDRGPGNTIYF.

The chain has TRBV3-1 (or the pseudogene TRBV3-2) and TRBJ2-7, with a weak D call TRBD1 (5 bases). CDR3 length: 15 amino acids. Trimming stripped 0 bases from V and 2 bases from J, with 11 bases between. The germline V gene encodes CDR1 LGHDT and CDR2 YNNKEL (reference sequence). The CDR3 region has the DNA TGTGCCAGCAGCCAAGATGGATCAGGGACCTACGAGCAGTACTTC. It yields the protein CASSQDGSGTYEQYF.

This clone was detected only a few times. The chain joins TRBV2 to TRBJ2-3; tentatively, D is TRBD1 (5 bases). CDR1 is SNHLY, CDR2 FYNNEI, per germline. The CDR3 covers 15 residues. V lost 5 bases and J lost 5, with 17 bases in between. The chain's CDR3 is CASSRTGSQGDTQYF. CDR3 bases: TGTGCCAGCAGTCGTACAGGCTCTCAGGGAGATACGCAGTATTTT.

The V and J genes are TRBV28 and TRBJ1-6, with 10 nucleotides matching TRBD1. The CDR3 runs 14 residues. J lost 13 bases, V lost 2 bases, and 5 bases had no gene match. Germline V gene sequence: CDR1 MDHEN, CDR2 SYDVKM. The CDR3 reads CASSLGTGVVPLHF. The CDR3 DNA reads as TGTGCCAGCAGTTTAGGGACAGGGGTTGTTCCCCTCCACTTT.

The V gene is TRBV2, the J gene TRBJ2-7; 8 nucleotides agree with TRBD1. The V and J ends lost 7 bases and 2 bases, in that order; junction bases with no gene match: 7. The germline gives CDR1 SNHLY, CDR2 FYNNEI. This CDR3 region has 14 residues. For the CDR3, the DNA is TGTGCCAGCACTTGGACAGGGACCCCCTACGAGCAGTACTTC. This sequence encodes CASTWTGTPYEQYF.

This clone occurred once. This chain connects TRBV5-1 to TRBJ1-2, with a weak D call TRBD1 (6 bases). Germline CDR1 and CDR2: SGHRS and YFSETQ. There are 15 residues in the CDR3. V was shortened by 4 bases and J by 5 bases, with 18 bases between the two germline ends. CDR3 bases: TGCGCCAGCAGCCCGTCAGGGGTGATAGGGTATGGCTACACCTTC. It encodes CASSPSGVIGYGYTF.

This chain links TRBV10-1 with TRBJ1-5; D is unclear. In germline, CDR1 is WNHNN, CDR2 SYGVQD (reference sequence). V was shortened by 2 bases and J by 9 bases, with 11 bases between the two germline ends. This CDR3 comprises 13 residues. CDR3 amino acids: CASSESLMAPQHF. In nucleotides, the CDR3 is TGCGCCAGCAGTGAGAGTTTAATGGCGCCCCAGCATTTT.

The V and J genes are TRBV6-5 and TRBJ2-7; 7 nucleotides agree with TRBD1. The CDR3 runs to 13 residues. Germline V gene data show CDR1 as MNHEY and CDR2 as SVGAGI. With V trimmed by 5 bases and J by 1 base, 2 bases remained unmatched. This CDR3 is CASSKGQSYEQYF. CDR3 sequence (DNA): TGTGCCAGCAGTAAGGGACAGTCCTACGAGCAGTACTTC.

This sequence joins TRBV7-2 and TRBJ1-1; TRBD1 might be the D (6 bases). Germline V gene sequence: CDR1 SGHTA, CDR2 FQGNSA. CDR3 length equals 16 residues. The V end lost 5 bases, the J end lost 4 bases, and 20 bases lay between the germline ends. CDR3 sequence reads: CASSITGRGVGTEAFF. For the CDR3, the DNA is TGTGCCAGCAGCATTACAGGGAGGGGGGTTGGCACTGAAGCTTTCTTT.

V and J are TRBV11-2 and TRBJ1-3; D is undetermined. This CDR3 region has 14 residues. Germline V gene lookup returns CDR1 SGHAT and CDR2 FQNNGV. Trimming shortened V by 5 bases and J by 4 bases, and 12 bases separated the two germline ends. For the CDR3, the DNA is TGTGCCAGCAGCCCGTCGGTAATAGGAAACACCATATATTTT. This translates into CASSPSVIGNTIYF. The full variable domain, its missing parts supplied by reference TRBV11-2 and TRBJ1-3, is EAGVAQSPRYKIIEKRQSVAFWCNPISGHATLYWYQQILGQGPKLLIQFQNNGVVDDSQLPKDRFSAERLKGVDSTLKIQPAKLEDSAVYLCASSPSVIGNTIYFGEGSWLTVV.

This clone was seen a single time. This CDR3 reads CASSSSGLEQFF. In nucleotides, the CDR3 is TGTGCCAGCAGTTCCTCAGGGCTGGAGCAGTTCTTC. This chain joins TRBV27 and TRBJ2-1; perhaps TRBD1 as D (5 bases). This CDR3 is built from 12 residues. CDR1 is MNHEY and CDR2 is SMNVEV in the germline V gene (reference sequence). V gave up 4 bases and J gave up 10 bases, with 11 bases separating them.

The CDR3 is CASQDRTSGADTQYF. The CDR3 DNA sequence: TGCGCCAGCCAGGACCGGACTAGCGGGGCAGATACGCAGTATTTT. The V and J genes are TRBV4-1 and TRBJ2-3, with 12 bases matching TRBD2. This CDR3 has 15 residues. V was clipped by 8 bases and J by 4 bases; unmatched bases: 7. Germline CDR1 MGHRA, CDR2 YSYEKL.

This clone has only one observation. The V gene is TRBV5-4, the J gene TRBJ2-1, with 7 bases lining up with TRBD2. The CDR3 sequence is 16 residues long. Germline CDR1 is SGHNT and CDR2 is YYREEE (reference sequence). V lost 3 bases and J lost 5; bases outside the gene matches: 11. The CDR3 DNA reads TGTGCCAGCAGCTCCACCCACTCAAGCGGGAACAATGAGCAGTTCTTC. Translating gives CASSSTHSSGNNEQFF.

The gene calls are TRBV7-2 and TRBJ1-2; a possible D gene is TRBD1 (5 bases). This CDR3 is 13 amino acids long. In germline, CDR1 is SGHTA, CDR2 FQGNSA. V shed 4 bases and J shed 2 bases, with 8 bases lying between them. DNA of the CDR3: TGTGCCAGCAGCTACGACAGCAACTATGGCTACACCTTC. Translated, it gives CASSYDSNYGYTF.

J is TRBJ2-3 and V is TRBV2; 7 nucleotides match TRBD2. The CDR3 contains 15 residues. The germline gives CDR1 SNHLY, CDR2 FYNNEI. After removal of 5 bases from V and 8 bases from J, the junction contained 13 bases not matched to a gene. Written as DNA, the CDR3 is TGTGCCAGCAGTTCTGGACTAGGCCCTAAGTCTACGCAGTATTTT. It translates to CASSSGLGPKSTQYF.

The chain uses TRBV9 and TRBJ2-5, with D perhaps matching TRBD2 (5 bases). This CDR3 region has 15 residues. Germline assignment: CDR1 SGDLS and CDR2 YYNGEE. The V end lost 0 bases, the J end lost 4 bases, and 13 bases lay between the germline ends. CDR3 in amino acids: CASSVDNHGVETQYF. In DNA form, the CDR3 reads TGTGCCAGCAGCGTAGACAACCACGGGGTAGAGACCCAGTACTTC.

The chain couples TRBV3-1 (or the pseudogene TRBV3-2) to TRBJ2-7; TRBD1 is a possible D gene (7 bases). With 0 bases removed from V and 5 bases from J, the gap between germline ends came to 14 bases. The CDR3 length is 15 residues. The V gene's germline CDR1 is LGHDT and CDR2 YNNKEL (reference sequence). Here the CDR3 DNA reads TGTGCCAGCAGCCAAGAGGGACCAGGGGGGAACGAGCAGTACTTC. Its protein is CASSQEGPGGNEQYF.

This rearrangement joins TRBV6-1 to TRBJ2-2; 10 bases are a match to TRBD1. The V segment lost 2 bases and the J segment 3 bases; nucleotides outside the gene matches: 6. Looked up from germline, CDR1 is MNHNS and CDR2 is SASEGT. The CDR3 runs 17 residues. The CDR3 region is CASSEMVTGGDTGELFF. The CDR3 DNA is TGTGCCAGCAGTGAAATGGTGACAGGGGGCGACACCGGGGAGCTGTTTTTT.

V and J are TRBV20-1 and TRBJ2-7, with D tentatively TRBD1 (5 bases). Germline CDR1 DFQATT, CDR2 SNEGSKA (reference sequence). CDR3 length: 11 residues. Trimming removed 6 bases at V and 3 bases at J, with 9 bases between. CDR3: CSAPDSYEQYF. CDR3 DNA sequence: TGCAGTGCACCCGACAGCTACGAGCAGTACTTC.